This paragraph covers one T cell receptor beta chain sequence. Its antigen is unknown. Germline V gene sequence: CDR1 SGHRS, CDR2 YFSETQ. CDR3 length: 14 residues. V lost 6 bases to trimming and J lost 5 bases; unmatched junction nucleotides: 8. The data were taken from a study of identical twins. Study-level points and caveats: For zero-insertion analyses, partial confounding could come from invariant MAIT and iNKT cells.

Template switching, a step in the protocol, added a universal primer site, and cDNA carried unique molecular identifiers. Via MiXCR, TCRdb re-called the 5' RACE reads, giving one row per CDR3 protein. The data contain 400,000 to 550,000 distinct CDR3 sequences, less than 25% of them singletons. This sample also appeared in a second study, on T cells expressing NK-cell markers. From that report: Researchers report these clonotypes also headed the CD3+CD56-NKG2C+ fraction in a few donors.

Specimen: CD4+ T cells sorted from blood. The gene calls are TRBV5-1 and TRBJ2-5; 9 bases are shared with TRBD2. This TCR was sampled from a woman younger than 30 in good health. CDR3 sequence reads: CASKGGGALETQYF. The CDR3 nucleotides are TGCGCCAGCAAAGGCGGGGGGGCTTTGGAGACCCAGTACTTC.